This T cell receptor beta chain comes out of a study of shared clonotypes between healthy human individuals. Overall study results and limits: Incompleteness in sorted-subset sequencing, despite large depth, was shown by rarefaction. Larger estimated richness was generally seen in naive subsets than in memory subsets. Relative to their counterparts shared across all four donors, non-shared clonotypes exhibited diminished generation probabilities.

The DNA input per sorted-subset replicate PCR was 150 to 200 ng, corresponding to 30,000 or so T cell genomes. Data came from immunoSEQ multiplex PCR; TCRdb stores just in-frame clones and leaves some out. The profile shows 2 million to 2.5 million clones, 85% to 95% of them singletons. From germline, CDR1 is SEHNR and CDR2 FQNEAQ (reference sequence). This CDR3 is 13 amino acids long. The V end lost 5 bases, the J end lost 4 bases, and 10 bases lay between the germline ends. On this clone itself: The antigen is not known.

Sequencing used naive CD4+ T cells from PBMCs. Subset meaning: CD45RA+ positively selected. This rearrangement joins TRBV7-9 to TRBJ2-3, with D possibly matching TRBD1 (5 bases). The clonotype was recovered from a man between 18 and 29 years old in good health. Some clones in this sample may be carry-over from other donors' samples. The chain's CDR3 is CASSLQGPDTQYF. Here the CDR3 DNA reads TGTGCCAGCAGCCTCCAGGGTCCAGATACGCAGTATTTT. The entire variable domain, with the rest obtained from reference TRBV7-9 and TRBJ2-3, is as follows: DTGVSQNPRHKITKRGQNVTFRCDPISEHNRLYWYRQTLGQGPEFLTYFQNEAQLEKSRLLSDRFSAERPKGSFSTLEIQRTEQGDSAMYLCASSLQGPDTQYFGPGTRLTVL.